This TCR beta chain comes out of a study of blood T cell repertoires in COVID-19. Study in general: Both acute and convalescent COVID-19 samples were obtained from the United States, Italy and Spain. Nucleic acid was either cDNA or gDNA, and it came from T cells, B-cell-depleted T cells, or PBMCs.

Per germline, CDR1 LNHDA and CDR2 SQIVND (reference sequence). The CDR3 has 12 residues. V lost 5 bases and J 7 bases, leaving 9 bases between the germline ends. Per the study methods: Quantification of nucleated cells was approximated via reference gene primer amplification. Sequenced by immunoSEQ multiplex PCR; TCRdb stores in-frame clones only, minus some. The D gene and trimming were derived from the DNA, and the V and J assignments and clone size from that table. The sample contains roughly 150,000 clones, roughly four fifths of which appear only once. The sequencing sample was made of peripheral blood. The TCR originated in a woman of 80 years or more with acute or convalescent COVID-19. This chain connects TRBV19 to TRBJ2-1; D is undetermined. The CDR3 spells CASSAPGNEQFF. The CDR3 nucleotides read TGTGCCAGTAGTGCCCCCGGGAATGAGCAGTTCTTC.